This T cell receptor (beta chain) was recovered during a study of shared clonotypes between healthy human individuals. Study at large: A couple of women and a few men aged 18 to 49 made up the donors.

Some clones are missing from TCRdb's copy, which holds only in-frame ones; the method was immunoSEQ multiplex PCR. Counted here are around 750,000 clones, around two thirds occurring once; the ten biggest clones make up approximately 1.8%. Notes on this clone: The same CDR3 can be traced to other DNA sequences in this sample.

The germline V gene encodes CDR1 SGHRS and CDR2 YFSETQ. The CDR3 has 12 amino acids. V was clipped by 0 bases and J by 6 bases, with 7 bases between them. Sequencing used memory CD4+ T cells sorted from blood. Subset in this sample: CD45RA-negative fraction. The chain recombines TRBV5-1 with TRBJ2-7; D might be TRBD2 (6 bases). This clonotype was sampled from a woman aged 30 to 39 in good health. The DNA of the CDR3 is TGCGCCAGCAGCTTGGTCGGGGGCGAGCAGTACTTC. It codes for CASSLVGGEQYF.